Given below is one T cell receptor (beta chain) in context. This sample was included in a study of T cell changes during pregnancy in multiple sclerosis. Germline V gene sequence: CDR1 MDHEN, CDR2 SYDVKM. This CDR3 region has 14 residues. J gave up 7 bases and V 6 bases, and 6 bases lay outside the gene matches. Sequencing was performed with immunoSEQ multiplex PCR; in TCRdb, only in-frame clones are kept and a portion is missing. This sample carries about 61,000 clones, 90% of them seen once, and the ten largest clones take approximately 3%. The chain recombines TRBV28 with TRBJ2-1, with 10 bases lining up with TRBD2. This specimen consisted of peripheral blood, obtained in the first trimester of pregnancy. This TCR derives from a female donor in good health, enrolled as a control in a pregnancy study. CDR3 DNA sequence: TGTGCCAGCAGAGGGTCTAGCGGGAGTAATGAGCAGTTCTTC. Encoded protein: CASRGSSGSNEQFF.